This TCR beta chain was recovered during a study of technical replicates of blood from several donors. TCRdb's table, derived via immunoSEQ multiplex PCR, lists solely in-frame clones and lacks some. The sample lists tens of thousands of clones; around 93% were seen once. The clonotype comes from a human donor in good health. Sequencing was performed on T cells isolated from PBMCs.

In nucleotides, the CDR3 is TGTGCCAGCAGTGAAGAGATGATGGAGACCGGGGAGCTGTTTTTT. Translating it yields CASSEEMMETGELFF. This rearrangement joins TRBV25-1 to TRBJ2-2; D is uncertain. V gave up 2 bases and J gave up 5 bases, with 12 bases separating them. In germline, CDR1 is MGHDK, CDR2 SYGVNS. This CDR3 spans 15 amino acids.